Presented here are 20 T cell receptor beta chains from one specimen sequenced in a study of blood T cell repertoires in COVID-19. This table comes from immunoSEQ multiplex PCR, and its TCRdb copy is limited to in-frame clones, with some not included. This sample has fewer than 300,000 clones, with 90% found just once. Sequencing was done on a sample of PBMCs or T cells enriched from blood (not recorded which). The receptors here all came from a woman aged 25 to 39 who had recovered from COVID-19.

This chain links TRBV14 with TRBJ1-4; no clear D gene. Germline CDR1 and CDR2: SGHDN and FVKESK. This CDR3 spans 15 amino acids. V was clipped by 1 base and J by 8 bases, with 14 bases between them. The chain's CDR3 is CASSQGISVREKLFF. CDR3 sequence (DNA): TGTGCCAGCAGCCAAGGGATTTCGGTGAGGGAAAAACTGTTTTTT. The variable domain in full, with the rest retrieved from reference TRBV14 and TRBJ1-4, is EAGVTQFPSHSVIEKGQTVTLRCDPISGHDNLYWYRRVMGKEIKFLLHFVKESKQDESGMPNNRFLAERTGGTYSTLKVQPAELEDSGVYFCASSQGISVREKLFFGSGTQLSVL.

V is TRBV4-3 and J is TRBJ2-1; 9 nucleotides line up with TRBD1. In germline, CDR1 is LGHNA, CDR2 YSLEER. CDR3 length: 16 residues. V lost 0 bases, J lost 9 bases, and 9 bases stayed unmatched. The CDR3 DNA follows: TGCGCCAGCAGCCAAGACCACGGGACAGGGTTTGGTGAGCAGTTCTTC. Its translation: CASSQDHGTGFGEQFF.

V gene TRBV3-1 (or the pseudogene TRBV3-2) combines with J gene TRBJ2-7, with unresolved D. The CDR3 has 14 amino acids. Per germline, CDR1 LGHDT and CDR2 YNNKEL (reference sequence). Trimming removed 4 bases from V and 6 bases from J, with 16 bases in between. In nucleotides, the CDR3 is TGTGCCAGCAGCCCCCCCCGGCCTCCAGGCGAGCAGTACTTC. Amino acids: CASSPPRPPGEQYF.

The V call is TRBV7-3, the J call TRBJ1-2; D call uncertain. Germline V gives CDR1 SGHTA, CDR2 FQGTGA. The CDR3 runs to 15 residues. Between the trimmed V and J ends, which lost 2 bases and 0 bases, there was a span of 10 bases. The CDR3 nucleotides read TGTGCCAGCAGCTTAGGCCCGCCAGCTAACTATGGCTACACCTTC. Protein sequence: CASSLGPPANYGYTF.

The V call is TRBV7-8, the J call TRBJ1-3; 7 bases are a match to TRBD1. Trimming took 4 bases from V and 4 from J; bases not matched to a gene: 7. This CDR3 spans 15 amino acids. Germline CDR1 reads SGHVS; CDR2 reads FQNEAQ. The CDR3 coding sequence is TGTGCCAGCAGCTCCAGGGGGGTTACGGGAAACACCATATATTTT. Translation: CASSSRGVTGNTIYF.

The gene calls are TRBV11-2 and TRBJ2-2, with D perhaps matching TRBD2 (6 bases). Germline V CDR1 and CDR2: SGHAT, FQNNGV. V was trimmed by 5 bases and J by 4 bases, leaving 17 bases between them. The CDR3 covers 16 residues. Here the CDR3 DNA reads TGTGCCAGCAGCCCCACGATTCTGGGGGGCACCGGGGAGCTGTTTTTT. Translation: CASSPTILGGTGELFF.

The V call is TRBV24-1, the J call TRBJ1-2, with no clear D. Germline CDR1 KGHDR, CDR2 SFDVKD. The CDR3 totals 14 residues. V lost 4 bases and J 4 bases, leaving 12 bases between the germline ends. DNA of the CDR3: TGTGCCACCAGTGACCGGACGGAGGGCTATGGCTACACCTTC. As protein: CATSDRTEGYGYTF.

The chain has TRBV5-6 and TRBJ2-1, with 7 bases fitting TRBD2. V was pared by 1 base and J by 8 bases, with 9 bases of the junction left unmatched. There are 15 residues in the CDR3. Germline values: CDR1 SGHDT, CDR2 YYEEEE. CDR3 sequence (DNA): TGTGCCAGCAGCTTGAGGAGCGGGATGAGGGATGAGCAGTTCTTC. Encoded protein: CASSLRSGMRDEQFF.

V and J are TRBV27 and TRBJ2-5, with 10 bases matching TRBD2. Germline V gene lookup returns CDR1 MNHEY and CDR2 SMNVEV (reference sequence). The CDR3 is made up of 16 amino acids. The V and J ends lost 1 base and 5 bases, in that order; junction bases with no gene match: 7. This chain's CDR3 is CASSLLGLAKGETQYF. The CDR3 DNA sequence: TGTGCCAGCAGTTTATTGGGACTAGCGAAAGGGGAGACCCAGTACTTC.

This clone was observed a single time. The CDR3 DNA reads TGCAGCGTTGTGACAGACTACGAGCAGTACTTC. Its protein is CSVVTDYEQYF. This chain connects TRBV29-1 to TRBJ2-7, with D possibly being TRBD1 (5 bases). Trimming cost V 4 bases and J 3 bases, with 7 bases left between them. The CDR3 totals 11 residues. Germline CDR1 reads SQVTM; CDR2 reads ANQGSEA.

This chain uses TRBV3-1 (or the pseudogene TRBV3-2) with TRBJ2-7; a possible D gene is TRBD2 (5 bases). This CDR3 comprises 15 residues. The germline V gene encodes CDR1 LGHDT and CDR2 YNNKEL (reference sequence). The germline V and J ends were trimmed by 1 base and 5 bases, with 15 bases remaining between them. Here the CDR3 DNA reads TGTGCCAGCAGCCAAGCCGGCGGGCATCACCACGAGCAGTACTTC. This codes for CASSQAGGHHHEQYF.

The chain recombines TRBV11-2 with TRBJ2-1; 11 bases fit TRBD2. This CDR3 has 17 amino acids. Looked up from germline, CDR1 is SGHAT and CDR2 is FQNNGV. With 1 base clipped from V and 7 bases from J, the junction kept 9 bases outside the gene matches. CDR3 bases: TGTGCCAGCAGCTTAGGCTATAGCGGGAGGGCGGAGAATGAGCAGTTCTTC. Protein sequence: CASSLGYSGRAENEQFF.

This CDR3 is CASSESGIASTDTQYF. The CDR3 DNA is TGTGCCAGCAGTGAAAGCGGGATTGCTAGCACAGATACGCAGTATTTT. This rearrangement joins TRBV2 to TRBJ2-3; 7 nucleotides align to TRBD2. Unmatched junction bases numbered 5, after V lost 2 bases and J lost 0 bases. The CDR3 has 16 amino acids. The germline V gene has CDR1 SNHLY and CDR2 FYNNEI.

This chain connects TRBV6-2 or TRBV6-3 to TRBJ2-5, with TRBD2 identical over 13 bases. Germline CDR1 is MNHEY and CDR2 is SVGEGT. There are 16 residues in the CDR3. V trimming: 4 bases; J trimming: 1 base; junction bases outside the gene matches: 3. CDR3 nucleotides: TGTGCCAGCAGTTCCAGGACTAGCGGGGGCCAAGAGACCCAGTACTTC. Translating it yields CASSSRTSGGQETQYF.

The V call is TRBV10-1, the J call TRBJ1-5; D possibly corresponds to TRBD1 (5 bases). Trimming removed 11 bases at V and 1 base at J, with 12 bases between. The CDR3 extends over 13 amino acids. CDR1 and CDR2 (germline): WNHNN, SYGVQD (reference sequence). In DNA, the CDR3 is TGCGCCGCCTTACAGGAGAGCAATCAGCCCCAGCATTTT. Translation gives CAALQESNQPQHF.

This clone has a single count. The chain has TRBV5-6 and TRBJ1-1; D ambiguous. The V gene's germline CDR1 is SGHDT and CDR2 YYEEEE. This CDR3 is 14 amino acids long. The V end lost 0 bases, the J end lost 0 bases, and 6 bases lay between the germline ends. CDR3 coding DNA: TGTGCCAGCAGCTTGGAACTCATGAACACTGAAGCTTTCTTT. Translation gives CASSLELMNTEAFF.

With regard to this clone: Other nucleotide sequences in the sample specify the same CDR3. The chain is built from TRBV6-5 and TRBJ2-7; maybe TRBD2 (6 bases). V lost 6 bases and J lost 1, with 7 bases in between. The CDR3 covers 12 residues. Germline V gene lookup returns CDR1 MNHEY and CDR2 SVGAGI. Written as DNA, the CDR3 is TGTGCCAGCAGGGGGGGATCCTACGAGCAGTACTTC. It encodes CASRGGSYEQYF.

The chain is built from TRBV19 and TRBJ1-2; 10 nucleotides line up with TRBD1. Unmatched junction bases numbered 2, after V lost 3 bases and J lost 4 bases. Germline CDR1 is LNHDA and CDR2 is SQIVND (reference sequence). The CDR3 is made up of 14 amino acids. In DNA, the CDR3 is TGTGCCAGTAGTATGGGACAGGGGAGCTATGGCTACACCTTC. It specifies CASSMGQGSYGYTF.

The chain carries TRBV13 and TRBJ2-3; TRBD2 matches 7 bases. The V gene end was trimmed by 5 bases and the J gene end by 2 bases; junction bases not matched to a gene: 10. The CDR3 covers 16 residues. The germline V gene has CDR1 PRHDT and CDR2 FYEKMQ (reference sequence). CDR3 sequence (DNA): TGTGCCAGCAGCACCCGGGAGGTCAGACTCACAGATACGCAGTATTTT. Its protein is CASSTREVRLTDTQYF. Together with reference TRBV13 and TRBJ2-3, the CDR3 gives the full variable domain: AAGVIQSPRHLIKEKRETATLKCYPIPRHDTVYWYQQGPGQDPQFLISFYEKMQSDKGSIPDRFSAQQFSDYHSELNMSSLELGDSALYFCASSTREVRLTDTQYFGPGTRLTVL.

Details on this clone: At one of its ends the junction is not consistent with the germline gene, which may arise from a read error. V usage is TRBV7-7 and J usage is TRBJ2-1, with D possibly TRBD1 on 6 matching bases. In germline, CDR1 is SSHAT, CDR2 FNYEAQ (reference sequence). This CDR3 is built from 15 residues. Written as DNA, the CDR3 is TGTGCTAGCAGCCAAGGACAGCCCGGTGGCAATGAGCAGTTCTTC. It encodes CASSQGQPGGNEQFF.